The rows below give T cell receptor beta chains drawn from one sample of a study of blood T cell repertoires in COVID-19. The repertoire was sequenced with immunoSEQ multiplex PCR; TCRdb's copy has only in-frame clones and lacks some. The sample yields a few hundred thousand clones, 82% seen once. Sequences were obtained from PBMCs or T cells enriched from blood (not recorded which). The receptors here all came from a woman aged 60-75 years who had recovered from COVID-19. The CDR3 runs from the conserved cysteine through the conserved F or W. Each record gives: CDR3 length, clone size, V gene, D gene, J gene, CDR3 DNA, CDR3 protein. A D gene is named only where the DNA matches it firmly. A row's size may be missing; if present it is once, few, many or a size class.

>15|-|TRBV5-1|-|TRBJ1-4
TGCGCCAGCAGCACCTACGGGTTTCGAGATGAAAAACTGTTTTTT
CASSTYGFRDEKLFF
>15|-|TRBV3-1/TRBV3-2|-|TRBJ1-2
TGTGCCAGCAGCCAAGATTGGTACGAGGGAAGAGGCTACACCTTC
CASSQDWYEGRGYTF
>15|-|TRBV7-8|TRBD1|TRBJ1-2
TGTGCCAGCAGCCACCCGCAGACAGGGAGACGTGACTACACCTTC
CASSHPQTGRRDYTF
>16|once|TRBV3-1/TRBV3-2|-|TRBJ1-3
TGTGCCAGCAGCCAAGGGGTCAGGAGGAAAGGAAACACCATATATTTT
CASSQGVRRKGNTIYF
>14|-|TRBV10-2|-|TRBJ2-2
TGCGCCAGCAGTTTACAGGGGAACACCGGGGAGCTGTTTTTT
CASSLQGNTGELFF
>15|-|TRBV6-6|-|TRBJ2-5
TGTGCCAGCAGTTACATGGCTCCGTACCAAGAGACCCAGTACTTC
CASSYMAPYQETQYF
>11|-|TRBV12-3/TRBV12-4|-|TRBJ2-1
TGTGCCAGCATAGGGGTAGATGAGCAGTTCTTC
CASIGVDEQFF
>16|-|TRBV10-3|TRBD2|TRBJ2-5
TGTGCCATCAGTGAGCCCCCCGGGAGGGCCTGGGAGACCCAGTACTTC
CAISEPPGRAWETQYF
>14|many|TRBV6-5|TRBD1|TRBJ1-5
TGTGCCACCATGAAGGGGACAGCCGATCAGCCCCAGCATTTT
CATMKGTADQPQHF
>16|-|TRBV4-1|TRBD1|TRBJ1-2
TGCGCCAGCAGCCAAGAGCGCGGGACAGGGGGGGATGGCTACACCTTC
CASSQERGTGGDGYTF
>14|-|TRBV19|TRBD1|TRBJ2-7
TGTGCCAGTAGTTTGGGACAGGGTCTCTACGAGCAGTACTTC
CASSLGQGLYEQYF
>13|-|TRBV5-4|-|TRBJ1-2
TGTGCCAGCAGCCCTGACAGTAACTATGGCTACACCTTC
CASSPDSNYGYTF
>17|few|TRBV19|TRBD1|TRBJ2-6
TGTGCCAGTAGCAGATCGGGACAGGGTTCAGGGGCCAACGTCCTGACTTTC
CASSRSGQGSGANVLTF
>14|-|TRBV5-4|-|TRBJ1-2
TGTGCCAGCAGCCTTACCGGCCACCGAGGAGGCTACACCTTC
CASSLTGHRGGYTF
>15|-|TRBV19|TRBD1|TRBJ2-1
TGTGCCAGTAGTATAGGACAGGGGTTTGACAATGAGCAGTTCTTC
CASSIGQGFDNEQFF
>17|-|TRBV6-2/TRBV6-3|TRBD2|TRBJ2-7
TGTGCCAGCAGTTACCGAGCGGCGGGAGGGAGCTCCTACGAGCAGTACTTC
CASSYRAAGGSSYEQYF
>16|-|TRBV13|TRBD1|TRBJ1-3
TGTGCCAGCAGCTGGGGACAGGGTACCTCTGGAAACACCATATATTTT
CASSWGQGTSGNTIYF
>18|-|TRBV10-3|-|TRBJ1-3
TGTGCCATCAGTGAGTCGATCGCAGGGGTCGCCTCTGGAAACACCATATATTTT
CAISESIAGVASGNTIYF
>13|-|TRBV19|-|TRBJ1-1
TGTGCCAGTACGCCGGGAGTGAACACTGAAGCTTTCTTT
CASTPGVNTEAFF
>13|-|TRBV6-5|-|TRBJ1-1
TGTGCCAGCAGCCTTAGCCTGAACACTGAAGCTTTCTTT
CASSLSLNTEAFF
>15|-|TRBV10-3|TRBD2|TRBJ2-7
TGTGCCATCAGTGAGTACGCGGGAGAGGGCTACGAGCAGTACTTC
CAISEYAGEGYEQYF
>16|-|TRBV19|TRBD2|TRBJ2-3
TGTGCCAGTAGTTCCCGACTAGCGGGAAGGACAGATACGCAGTATTTT
CASSSRLAGRTDTQYF
>14|-|TRBV7-2|TRBD2|TRBJ2-1
TGTGCCAGCAGCTCGACTAGCGGGGGGAATGAGCAGTTCTTC
CASSSTSGGNEQFF
>15|-|TRBV5-1|TRBD1|TRBJ2-3
TGCGCCAGCAGCCTATCCGGGACAGGGACAGATACGCAGTATTTT
CASSLSGTGTDTQYF
>11|-|TRBV7-8|-|TRBJ2-7
TGTGCCAGCAGCGGACAGAACGAGCAGTACTTC
CASSGQNEQYF
>15|-|TRBV6-2/TRBV6-3|-|TRBJ2-3
TGTGCCAGCAGCCCCCGACTAGGGAGCACAGATACGCAGTATTTT
CASSPRLGSTDTQYF
>14|-|TRBV11-2|-|TRBJ2-2
TGTGCCAGCAGCTTAGATTCCTATCCCGGGGAGCTGTTTTTT
CASSLDSYPGELFF
>15|-|TRBV19|TRBD2|TRBJ2-1
TGTGCCAGTAGTGCTTCTCGCGGGGGGGTGAATGAGCAGTTCTTC
CASSASRGGVNEQFF
>13|-|TRBV5-1|TRBD2|TRBJ2-1
TGCGCCAGCAGCGAAGTAGCGGGAAATGAGCAGTTCTTC
CASSEVAGNEQFF
>14|-|TRBV6-1|-|TRBJ2-7
TGTGCCAGCAGTGATAGAACGAGTCAGGCCGAGCAGTACTTC
CASSDRTSQAEQYF
>15|-|TRBV5-1|TRBD2|TRBJ2-3
TGCGCCAGCAGCTTGGGGGGGACTAGCGGAGATACGCAGTATTTT
CASSLGGTSGDTQYF
>12|-|TRBV20-1|-|TRBJ2-5
TGCAGTGCTAGTCAAAGGGGGGAGACCCAGTACTTC
CSASQRGETQYF
>15|once|TRBV6-5|TRBD1|TRBJ2-7
TGTGCCAGCAGTACCGGGACAGGGTCGGTCTACGAGCAGTACTTC
CASSTGTGSVYEQYF
>13|once|TRBV21-1|-|TRBJ1-2
TGTGCCAGCAGGACAGGGGGCGCTGGGGGCTACACCTTC
CASRTGGAGGYTF
>14|-|TRBV18|-|TRBJ1-4
TGTGCCAGCTCCTCCACGTCGGTTAATGAAAAACTGTTTTTT
CASSSTSVNEKLFF
>16|once|TRBV2|-|TRBJ2-4
TGTGCCAGCAGGATGACAGGTAGATTAGCCAAAAACATTCAGTACTTC
CASRMTGRLAKNIQYF
>15|-|TRBV6-1|TRBD2|TRBJ2-5
TGTGCCAGCAGTGATTCGGGGAGGGTGGAAGAGACCCAGTACTTC
CASSDSGRVEETQYF
>18|-|TRBV7-9|TRBD1|TRBJ2-5
TGTGCCAGCAGCCGTTTTTATGGGGACAGGGATTTCCAAGAGACCCAGTACTTC
CASSRFYGDRDFQETQYF
>16|-|TRBV5-1|-|TRBJ1-6
TGCGCCAGCAGCTCCGGTCCGGGGGGGCTTAATTCACCCCTCCACTTT
CASSSGPGGLNSPLHF
>12|-|TRBV18|-|TRBJ1-1
TGTGCCAGCTCAGAGAGCCTGACTGAAGCTTTCTTT
CASSESLTEAFF
>13|-|TRBV6-1|-|TRBJ2-5
TGTGCCAGCAGTGAAGCGCTTCGGGTGACCCAGTACTTC
CASSEALRVTQYF
>18|-|TRBV4-3|TRBD2|TRBJ2-3
TGCGCCAGCAGCCAAGACCCCCCTAGCGGGGGATGGACAGATACGCAGTATTTT
CASSQDPPSGGWTDTQYF
>15|-|TRBV5-1|TRBD2|TRBJ2-1
TGCGCCAGCAGCTCCCTAGCGGGGGCTTACAATGAGCAGTTCTTC
CASSSLAGAYNEQFF
>16|few|TRBV27|TRBD1|TRBJ2-2
TGTGCCAGCAGTTCATGGGGACAGGGGAACACCGGGGAGCTGTTTTTT
CASSSWGQGNTGELFF
>15|-|TRBV5-6|TRBD1|TRBJ2-2
TGTGCCAGCAGCTTGGAGACAGGGCGAACCGGGGAGCTGTTTTTT
CASSLETGRTGELFF
>15|-|TRBV11-2|-|TRBJ2-1
TGTGCCAGCATCCTTGGCGGTCCCTCGCGGAATGAGCAGTTCTTC
CASILGGPSRNEQFF
>12|-|TRBV10-3|-|TRBJ1-2
TGTGCCATCGGACAAAGCTCATATGGCTACACCTTC
CAIGQSSYGYTF
>14|once|TRBV6-2/TRBV6-3|-|TRBJ1-2
TGTGCCAGCAGTTACCGGCGGGGGGCTTCTGGCTACACCTTC
CASSYRRGASGYTF
>15|-|TRBV5-1|TRBD1|TRBJ1-2
TGCGCCAGCAGCTCTGATGCAGGGGGTGAGGCTGGCTACACCTTC
CASSSDAGGEAGYTF
>12|-|TRBV29-1|-|TRBJ1-2
TGCAGCGTTGCGGCGGCAGGGGATGGCTACACCTTC
CSVAAAGDGYTF
>13|-|TRBV29-1|-|TRBJ2-5
TGCAGCGTTGAAGTGTGGGGGAGGGAGACCCAGTACTTC
CSVEVWGRETQYF
>15|-|TRBV7-7|TRBD1|TRBJ2-5
TGTGCCAGCAGCTTAGACAGGGGTCCTTCAGAGACCCAGTACTTC
CASSLDRGPSETQYF
>13|-|TRBV5-6|-|TRBJ1-2
TGTGCCAGCAGCTTGTGGTATACGGATGGCTACACCTTC
CASSLWYTDGYTF
>14|-|TRBV19|-|TRBJ2-7
TGTGCCAGTAGTATAAGTCCAGGGTCCTACGAGCAGTACTTC
CASSISPGSYEQYF
>15|few|TRBV12-5|TRBD2|TRBJ2-5
TGTGCTAGTGGTTTGGGACTAGCGATACAAGAGACCCAGTACTTC
CASGLGLAIQETQYF
>19|-|TRBV6-6|TRBD1|TRBJ1-5
TGTGCCAGCAGTCGGCCCTCGGACAGGGGCTGGGGTAGCAATCAGCCCCAGCATTTT
CASSRPSDRGWGSNQPQHF
>13|-|TRBV20-1|-|TRBJ1-2
TGCAGTGCTAGTGGAGGGGAGGGAAATGGCTACACCTTC
CSASGGEGNGYTF
>15|-|TRBV2|-|TRBJ1-5
TGTGCCAGCAGTGAAGTGGTGGCGGGCAATCAGCCCCAGCATTTT
CASSEVVAGNQPQHF
>14|-|TRBV12-5|-|TRBJ2-1
TGTGCTAGCGGTGCGGGTTTTTCCTACAATGAGCAGTTCTTC
CASGAGFSYNEQFF
>17|-|TRBV21-1|-|TRBJ2-5
TGTGCCAGCAGCAAAGACACAGGGGCTGAGTTAGGAGAGACCCAGTACTTC
CASSKDTGAELGETQYF